Listed below are T cell receptor beta chains from one sample, sequenced in a study of tumor-infiltrating lymphocytes in primary liver carcinoma. TCRdb passed the multiplex PCR reads through MiXCR, listing each CDR3 protein once. The sample contains more than 45,000 distinct CDR3 sequences, around 77% of which appear only once. Sequencing was done on a sample of liver tumor tissue from sampling region 5. The source of these receptors is a man aged 35-49 years with primary liver carcinoma and hepatitis B virus infection. Both conserved end residues are part of each CDR3. A D gene is named only where the DNA matches it firmly. Not every row has a clone size; where given, it reads once, few, many or a size class.

j_call	v_call	cdr3_length	clone_size	d_call	cdr3_nt	cdr3_aa
TRBJ2-3	TRBV5-4	16	once	TRBD2	TGTGCCAGCAGCTTTGAGCGGGGCCGGTGCACAGATACGCAGTATTTT	CASSFERGRCTDTQYF
TRBJ1-4	TRBV6-1	14	-	-	TGTGCCAGCAGTTTGACCGGCACTAATGAAAAACTGTCTTTT	CASSLTGTNEKLSF
TRBJ2-7	TRBV5-5	15	many	-	TGTGCCAGCAGCTCACAGGGTATGGGGAACTACGAGCAGTACTTC	CASSSQGMGNYEQYF
TRBJ2-3	TRBV5-1	13	-	-	TGCGCCAGCAGAATAGGGGACACAGATACGCAGAATTTT	CASRIGDTDTQNF
TRBJ2-7	TRBV11-2	16	-	TRBD2	TGTGCCATCAGCTTAGAACCTAGCGGGAGCTGGGTCGAGGAATACTTC	CAISLEPSGSWVEEYF
TRBJ2-1	TRBV5-6	13	-	-	TGTGCCAGCACCGGAGGACTGAACAATGAGCAATTCTTC	CASTGGLNNEQFF
TRBJ2-7	TRBV11-3	13	-	TRBD1	TGTGTAGGCAGCGTGGGACAGTCCTACGAGCGGTACTTC	CVGSVGQSYERYF
TRBJ2-3	TRBV5-4	15	-	-	TGTGTCAGCACCTCCTTCGTAGCTTCCAAAGATACGCAGTATTTT	CVSTSFVASKDTQYF
TRBJ2-7	TRBV11-1	17	-	-	TGTGCCAGCAGCTTAGGGCCGGCGGGTGAGGGCTCCTACGAGCAGTATTTC	CASSLGPAGEGSYEQYF
TRBJ2-3	TRBV5-1	14	-	-	TGCGCCAGCAGAATTCAGGAGGGTACAGATACGGAGTATTTT	CASRIQEGTDTEYF
TRBJ2-1	TRBV11-2	16	-	-	TGTGCCAGCAGCTACCCCGGAACTAGTGGTATCAATGAGCAGTTCTTC	CASSYPGTSGINEQFF
TRBJ1-5	TRBV11-3	15	large	-	TGTGCCAGCAGCTTAGATCTGGGGGTGGCTCAGCCCCAGCATTTT	CASSLDLGVAQPQHF
TRBJ2-3	TRBV11-3	15	-	-	TGTGCCACCAGTCCCGTAGGGGGAGACACAGATACGCAGTATTTT	CATSPVGGDTDTQYF
TRBJ2-4	TRBV28	11	-	-	TGCGCCAGCAGTTCGGTACTTACTCAGTACTTC	CASSSVLTQYF
TRBJ2-4	TRBV11-1	17	once	TRBD2	TGTGCCAGCAGCTTTCCCCGGACTAGCGTGATCAAAAACATTCAGTATTTC	CASSFPRTSVIKNIQYF
TRBJ2-3	TRBV2	13	-	-	TGTGCCAGCCTGGTAGGGTGTGAAGACACGCAGTATTTT	CASLVGCEDTQYF
TRBJ2-5	TRBV4-2	15	-	-	TGTGCCAGCAGCCATGACCTGGGATCAGTGGAGACCCAGTACTTC	CASSHDLGSVETQYF
TRBJ2-1	TRBV25-1	14	-	-	TGTGCCAGTACAGTGGGAGGCTCCTACGATGAGCAGTTCTTC	CASTVGGSYDEQFF
TRBJ1-1	TRBV9	14	-	-	TGTACCAGCAGCCCGTCCACATTGGACACTGAAGCTTTCTTT	CTSSPSTLDTEAFF
TRBJ2-1	TRBV5-5	13	-	-	TGTGCCAGCAGCTACCGAACTGGCACTGAGCAGTTCTTC	CASSYRTGTEQFF
TRBJ2-1	TRBV6-2/TRBV6-3	15	once	-	TGTGCCAGCAACCCAAGACTGGCGGGAAGGGATGAGCAGTTCTTC	CASNPRLAGRDEQFF
TRBJ1-4	TRBV5-4	14	-	TRBD1	TGTGCCAGCAGCCCACGACCCGGGACAGGAACGTCTGGATTT	CASSPRPGTGTSGF
TRBJ1-1	TRBV10-3	17	-	TRBD1	TGTGCCATCAGCGAGTGGGACAGGGGGCCGATCGGCAGTGAAGCTTTCTTT	CAISEWDRGPIGSEAFF
TRBJ2-3	TRBV6-5	14	-	-	TGTACTAGCAGTTCCTCCAGGGACTCCGTAAGGCTGTATTTT	CTSSSSRDSVRLYF
TRBJ1-1	TRBV6-6	12	-	-	TGTGCCAGCAGACAGACAGACACCGAAGCTTTCTTT	CASRQTDTEAFF
TRBJ1-5	TRBV20-1	13	many	-	TGCAGTGCTAGGGCCCAGGGCGAGCAACCCCAGCATTTT	CSARAQGEQPQHF
TRBJ1-1	TRBV11-2	14	-	-	TGTACCAGCAGGCCCCTCTGGCCGAACACTGAAGCTTTCTTT	CTSRPLWPNTEAFF
TRBJ2-1	TRBV5-1	15	-	-	TGCGCCAGCAGCTTGGTTGGGGAGTCCTACAACGAGCAGTTCTTC	CASSLVGESYNEQFF
TRBJ2-1	TRBV11-2	14	large	-	TGTGCCAGCAGCCTAGGGGTAGTGAGCTATGAGCAGTTCTTC	CASSLGVVSYEQFF
TRBJ1-2	TRBV6-5	15	-	TRBD1	TGTGCCAGCAGCGCACCCGACAGGGGAAATCATGGCTTCACCTTC	CASSAPDRGNHGFTF
TRBJ2-1	TRBV6-1	15	-	-	TGTGCCAGCAGTGAAGAAGCGGTAGAATACAATGAGCAATTCTTC	CASSEEAVEYNEQFF
TRBJ2-2	TRBV5-1	16	many	-	TGCGCCAGCAGCCCTGGGGCACATGCGAACACCGGGGAGCTGTTTTTT	CASSPGAHANTGELFF
TRBJ1-1	TRBV10-3	14	-	-	TGTGCCACTTATGACGTCGGGGGGAATACTGAAGCTTTCTTT	CATYDVGGNTEAFF
TRBJ1-1	TRBV12-3/TRBV12-4	15	-	TRBD1	TGTGCCAGCAGTAGACCGGGACAGGGGAACACTGAAGCTTTCTTT	CASSRPGQGNTEAFF
TRBJ2-7	TRBV6-5	15	-	TRBD2	TGTGCCAGCAGCCTCCGAGCGGGAGCTTCTTACGAGCAGTACTTC	CASSLRAGASYEQYF
TRBJ2-7	TRBV12-3/TRBV12-4	13	-	-	TGTGCCAGCAGTCCTTTTGCAGGGTACGAACGGTACTTC	CASSPFAGYERYF
TRBJ1-2	TRBV25-1	12	many	-	TGTGCCAGCAGACAGCAGGACTATGGCTACACCTTC	CASRQQDYGYTF
TRBJ2-1	TRBV9	15	-	-	TGTGCCAGCAGCGTCACAGGAACTCACTACAATGAGCAGTTCTTC	CASSVTGTHYNEQFF
TRBJ1-3	TRBV29-1	12	-	-	TGCAGCTTAAAGTTTAGTGGAAACGCCATATATTTT	CSLKFSGNAIYF
TRBJ2-3	TRBV11-3	13	-	-	TGTGCCAGCAGCTGTGGTGAGGCAGATACTCAGTATTTT	CASSCGEADTQYF
TRBJ1-5	TRBV6-6	17	-	-	TGTGCCAGCAGTTACTCGATGATCCCAGCTAGCAATCAGCCCCAGCATTTT	CASSYSMIPASNQPQHF
TRBJ2-3	TRBV6-1	12	-	-	TGTGCCTACAAGACCAGCACAGATACGCAGTATTTT	CAYKTSTDTQYF
TRBJ2-2	TRBV19	14	once	-	TGTGCCAGTTGGCCCGTCGGGGGCATCGGGGAGCTGTTTTTT	CASWPVGGIGELFF
TRBJ2-1	TRBV5-1	13	-	-	TGCGCCAGTAGCATAGGTGGGGACAATGAGCAATTCTTC	CASSIGGDNEQFF
TRBJ1-4	TRBV11-1	10	-	-	TGTGCCAGCCGTGGGGAAAAACTGTTTTTT	CASRGEKLFF
TRBJ2-4	TRBV11-1	17	-	TRBD2	TGTGCCAGCAGCTTTCCCGAGACTAGCGGTACCAAAAATATTCAGTACTTT	CASSFPETSGTKNIQYF
TRBJ1-4	TRBV7-8	13	-	-	TGTGCCAGCAGCTTAGAGGCCGACATGGGGATGTTTTTT	CASSLEADMGMFF
TRBJ2-3	TRBV5-1	15	many	-	TGCGCCAGCAGCTTAAGCCCCTCTAGCACAGATACGCAGTATTTT	CASSLSPSSTDTQYF
TRBJ2-3	TRBV10-2	14	-	-	TGCACCAGTCCCAATACAAGGGGCACAGATACGCAGTATTTT	CTSPNTRGTDTQYF
TRBJ2-7	TRBV7-2	14	many	TRBD2	TGTGCCAGCAGACCTAGCGGGGGCTCCTACGAGCAGTACTTC	CASRPSGGSYEQYF
TRBJ2-3	TRBV4-2	15	-	-	TGTGCCAGCAGCCAAGGAGGGGGGAGCACAGATAAGCACTATTTT	CASSQGGGSTDKHYF
TRBJ1-1	TRBV29-1	12	once	TRBD1	TGCAGCGCCACGGGACAGGGGACTGAAGCTTTCTTT	CSATGQGTEAFF
TRBJ2-1	TRBV29-1	16	-	-	TGCAGCGTTGAAACTTTTGTGGGGCCGGCTACGTCTGAGCAGTTCTTC	CSVETFVGPATSEQFF
TRBJ2-7	TRBV7-8	14	-	-	TGTGACAGTAGCTTAGTACTAACCGCCTACGAGCAGTACTTC	CDSSLVLTAYEQYF
TRBJ2-7	TRBV30	13	-	TRBD1	TGTGCTTGGAGTATCGGACAGGGATACGGGCAGTACTTC	CAWSIGQGYGQYF
TRBJ2-6	TRBV11-1	16	-	-	TGTGCCAACAGTCACCCGAGGCCCTCTGGGGCCAACGTCCTGAGTTTC	CANSHPRPSGANVLSF